The 17 T cell receptor beta chains below all came from one sample that was sequenced in a study of blood T cell repertoires in COVID-19. Sequencing used immunoSEQ multiplex PCR; TCRdb keeps in-frame clones, though not all of them. This sample has 300,000 to 350,000 clones, with approximately 87% found just once. Specimen: peripheral blood. All receptors come from a woman aged 45-65 years with COVID-19, enrolled during active disease.

The chain is built from TRBV4-1 and TRBJ2-1; D gene ambiguous. The CDR3 contains 13 residues. Trimming shortened V by 0 bases and J by 9 bases, and 9 bases separated the two germline ends. From germline, CDR1 is MGHRA and CDR2 YSYEKL. CDR3 in amino acids: CASSQDPPTEQFF. The CDR3 DNA sequence: TGCGCCAGCAGCCAAGACCCCCCTACTGAGCAGTTCTTC.

In its sample, this clone was seen once. The chain joins TRBV30 to TRBJ2-1, with 10 bases identical to TRBD1. This CDR3 is built from 14 residues. V gave up 5 bases and J gave up 7 bases; unmatched junction bases: 8. In germline, CDR1 is GTSNPN, CDR2 SVGIG (reference sequence). DNA of the CDR3: TGTGCCTGGGAAAGGGACAGGGGCCGAAATGAGCAGTTCTTC. Amino acids: CAWERDRGRNEQFF.

CDR3 coding DNA: TGTGCCAGCAGCCCCAGGACAGGGCAGGGCTATGGCTACACCTTC. It yields the protein CASSPRTGQGYGYTF. The chain recombines TRBV7-2 with TRBJ1-2; 8 bases map to TRBD1. This CDR3 comprises 15 residues. V was clipped by 5 bases and J by 4 bases; unmatched bases: 9. Per germline, CDR1 SGHTA and CDR2 FQGNSA.

Here the CDR3 DNA reads TGTGCCAGCAGCTTTGGCTTCTCGGGAGAATGGGAGCAGTACTTC. Encoded protein: CASSFGFSGEWEQYF. V is TRBV7-2 and J is TRBJ2-7, with D tentatively TRBD2 (6 bases). The CDR3 is 15 residues long. Germline CDR1 SGHTA, CDR2 FQGNSA. Trimming stripped 3 bases from V and 7 bases from J, with 19 bases between.

This clone appeared a single time. The chain employs TRBV15 and TRBJ1-2, with 7 bases fitting TRBD1. The CDR3 has 15 amino acids. CDR1 is LNHNV, CDR2 YYDKDF, per germline (reference sequence). With V trimmed by 1 base and J by 5 bases, 7 bases remained unmatched. The CDR3 loop is CATSRAVEGAYGYTF. CDR3 DNA sequence: TGTGCCACCAGCAGAGCTGTGGAGGGGGCGTATGGCTACACCTTC.

The chain couples TRBV28 to TRBJ1-2; 9 bases map to TRBD1. The CDR3 is made up of 15 amino acids. Per germline, CDR1 MDHEN and CDR2 SYDVKM. Trimming removed 3 bases from V and 6 bases from J; junction bases left unmatched: 8. The CDR3 DNA reads TGTGCCAGCAGTTTGATCGCGACAGGGGGTGATGGCTACACCTTC. Residues: CASSLIATGGDGYTF.

V usage is TRBV30 and J usage is TRBJ2-7; 10 nucleotides match TRBD2. The CDR3 runs 14 residues. The germline gives CDR1 GTSNPN, CDR2 SVGIG (reference sequence). V was pared by 2 bases and J by 2 bases, with 3 bases of the junction left unmatched. CDR3 DNA sequence: TGTGCCTGGAGTTTTAGCGGGGGGACCTACGAGCAGTACTTC. It is translated as CAWSFSGGTYEQYF. The full variable domain, completed using reference TRBV30 and TRBJ2-7, is SQTIHQWPATLVQPVGSPLSLECTVEGTSNPNLYWYRQAAGRGLQLLFYSVGIGQISSEVPQNLSASRPQDRQFILSSKKLLLSDSGFYLCAWSFSGGTYEQYFGPGTRLTVT.

The rearrangement links TRBV6-1 to TRBJ2-2, with TRBD2 as a possible D gene (5 bases). Trimming removed 2 bases at V and 0 bases at J, with 13 bases between. This CDR3 is built from 17 residues. Germline assignment: CDR1 MNHNS and CDR2 SASEGT. The CDR3 region is CASSERLAGTNTGELFF. The DNA of the CDR3 is TGTGCCAGCAGTGAAAGGCTGGCGGGCACGAACACCGGGGAGCTGTTTTTT.

This clone was seen a few times. The rearrangement uses TRBV20-1 and TRBJ1-1; D is uncertain. Deletions cut 3 bases from V and 1 base from J, with 21 bases between. The CDR3 length is 17 residues. The V gene's germline CDR1 is DFQATT and CDR2 SNEGSKA (reference sequence). The CDR3 reads CSASGSGWRGKNTEAFF. CDR3 bases: TGCAGTGCTAGTGGATCGGGGTGGCGTGGGAAGAACACTGAAGCTTTCTTT.

Turning to this clone: Other DNA sequences within the sample encode an identical CDR3. V gene TRBV30 combines with J gene TRBJ1-5; D not certain. V was cut by 0 bases and J by 0 bases, with 3 bases left in between. The CDR3 sequence is 13 residues long. CDR1 is GTSNPN, CDR2 SVGIG, per germline (reference sequence). The CDR3 loop is CAWSVSSNQPQHF. The CDR3 coding sequence is TGTGCCTGGAGTGTCAGTAGCAATCAGCCCCAGCATTTT.

This rearrangement joins TRBV7-2 to TRBJ2-7, with 14 bases identical to TRBD2. There are 17 residues in the CDR3. The V gene's germline CDR1 is SGHTA and CDR2 FQGNSA. After removal of 1 base from V and 4 bases from J, the junction contained 6 bases not matched to a gene. Written as DNA, the CDR3 is TGTGCCAGCAGCTTAGAGGGGACTAGCGGGAGTTTGTACGAGCAGTACTTC. Its protein product is CASSLEGTSGSLYEQYF.

The CDR3 is CASGLARTSGGTGELFF. CDR3 DNA: TGTGCTAGTGGTTTGGCGCGGACTAGCGGGGGCACCGGGGAGCTGTTTTTT. V and J are TRBV12-5 and TRBJ2-2; 13 bases fit TRBD2. CDR3 length equals 17 residues. J was trimmed by 4 bases and V by 1 base; bases with no gene match: 3. Germline assignment: CDR1 LGHNT and CDR2 FRNRAP.

V usage is TRBV9 and J usage is TRBJ2-1, with D maybe TRBD2 (6 bases). The V end was cut by 4 bases, the J end by 5 bases, with 16 bases between. The CDR3 is made up of 15 amino acids. The germline CDR1 and CDR2 sequences are SGDLS and YYNGEE. In DNA form, the CDR3 reads TGTGCCAGCAGCCCAACGGGACTCGAACACAATGAGCAGTTCTTC. Residues: CASSPTGLEHNEQFF.

The chain combines TRBV5-4 with TRBJ2-6, with D possibly matching TRBD1 (6 bases). CDR1 is SGHNT, CDR2 YYREEE, per germline (reference sequence). The CDR3 runs to 13 residues. The V and J ends lost 9 bases and 2 bases respectively, with 9 bases between them. CDR3 protein: CAMKGAGANVLTF. CDR3 coding DNA: TGTGCCATGAAGGGGGCTGGGGCCAACGTCCTGACTTTC.

The CDR3 DNA is TGTGCCAGCACAACACAGGGTAACGAGCAGTACTTC. Protein: CASTTQGNEQYF. The V and J genes are TRBV7-9 and TRBJ2-7, with D possibly TRBD1 on 6 matching bases. This CDR3 region has 12 residues. The V gene's germline CDR1 is SEHNR and CDR2 FQNEAQ (reference sequence). Between the trimmed V and J ends, which lost 7 bases and 5 bases, there was a span of 12 bases. Full variable domain (rest looked up from reference TRBV7-9 and TRBJ2-7): DTGVSQNPRHKITKRGQNVTFRCDPISEHNRLYWYRQTLGQGPEFLTYFQNEAQLEKSRLLSDRFSAERPKGSFSTLEIQRTEQGDSAMYLCASTTQGNEQYFGPGTRLTVT.

V is TRBV25-1 and J is TRBJ1-2, with a weak D call TRBD1 (6 bases). Trimming took off 1 base at V and 3 bases at J, with 18 bases between the two ends. CDR1 MGHDK and CDR2 SYGVNS come from the germline V gene. The CDR3 sequence is 17 residues long. CDR3 in DNA: TGTGCCAGCAGTGAATTTGGGACACAAAATTGGGACTATGGCTACACCTTC. It encodes CASSEFGTQNWDYGYTF.

The chain links TRBV4-1 to TRBJ1-1; no clear D. Germline V gives CDR1 MGHRA, CDR2 YSYEKL. The V and J ends lost 3 bases and 0 bases respectively, with 20 bases between them. CDR3 length: 18 residues. The CDR3 DNA reads TGCGCCAGCAGCCACGTAGTGTGGGGAGAGAACATGAACACTGAAGCTTTCTTT. This sequence encodes CASSHVVWGENMNTEAFF.